The entry below gives a single T cell receptor (beta chain) sequence along with its context. Its target is unknown. The source of the sample is a study of long-term antiretroviral therapy in people with HIV. Study-wide results and caveats: Repertoire composition at all time points was dominated by clones that had expanded before ART.

Researchers report immunoSEQ v3.0 was run at survey level. The method was immunoSEQ multiplex PCR; TCRdb's version includes in-frame clones alone and lacks a portion of them. The sample records 20,000 or so clones, around 75% being singletons. This CDR3 spans 14 amino acids. The ends were cut back, 5 bases at V and 5 bases at J, with 15 bases in the middle. CDR1 and CDR2 (germline): SEHNR, FQNEAQ (reference sequence). Until DNA extraction, the samples held between 1-10 million cryopreserved PBMC. This clonotype originated in a man between 18 and 35 years old with HIV. The sequenced sample was unsorted PBMCs, obtained 0.5 years before starting antiretroviral therapy. This chain joins TRBV7-9 and TRBJ1-1; maybe TRBD1 (5 bases). The CDR3 region is CASSHTAEGTEAFF. CDR3 nucleotides: TGTGCCAGCAGCCACACAGCGGAGGGGACTGAAGCTTTCTTT.